These 9 T cell receptor beta chains originate from one sample sequenced in a study of T cells in Graves' hyperthyroidism and ophthalmopathy. TCR beta CDR3 regions were amplified from RNA transcripts. TCR CDR3 regions were first amplified by RT-PCR with HTBI primers. TCRdb re-derived calls from the multiplex PCR reads in MiXCR, one entry per CDR3 protein. The sample includes roughly 700,000 distinct CDR3 sequences, roughly a sixth of them seen just once. Input material: blood. The receptors shown here come from a middle-aged man with Graves' hyperthyroidism.

There are many counts of this clonotype. The chain couples TRBV6-5 to TRBJ2-1, with D possibly matching TRBD2 (6 bases). CDR1 is MNHEY, CDR2 SVGAGI, per germline. V lost 1 base to trimming and J lost 0 bases, with 10 bases between them. This CDR3 contains 16 residues. CDR3 bases: TGTGCCAGCAGTTACTTGGCGGGGAGCTCCTACAATGAGCAGTTCTTC. This gives the protein CASSYLAGSSYNEQFF.

This clonotype was seen ten or more times. The gene calls are TRBV11-2 and TRBJ2-2; 7 nucleotides align to TRBD2. Per germline, CDR1 SGHAT and CDR2 FQNNGV. V lost 1 base and J lost 1; bases outside the gene matches: 3. This CDR3 has 16 residues. In nucleotides, the CDR3 is TGTGCCAGCAGCTTAGTGGCTAGCGGGAACACCGGGGAGCTGTTTTTT. Its translation: CASSLVASGNTGELFF.

This clonotype was detected only a few times. V and J are TRBV20-1 and TRBJ1-5, with D uncertain. Trimming pared 2 bases from V and 5 bases from J, leaving 10 bases between. The CDR3 is 13 amino acids. The germline CDR1 and CDR2 sequences are DFQATT and SNEGSKA (reference sequence). The CDR3 region has the DNA TGCAGTGCTAGATATCGGATTGATCAGCCCCAGCATTTT. This encodes CSARYRIDQPQHF.

In this sample, this clonotype turned up many times. CDR3 sequence (DNA): TGTGCCACCAGTGATCGGTTGAACACTGAAGCTTTCTTT. It specifies CATSDRLNTEAFF. The V call is TRBV24-1, the J call TRBJ1-1; D uncertain. CDR1 is KGHDR, CDR2 SFDVKD, per germline. The CDR3 totals 13 residues. Trimming shortened V by 3 bases and J by 0 bases, and 4 bases separated the two germline ends.

There are many counts of this clonotype. V usage is TRBV19 and J usage is TRBJ1-1, with 9 nucleotides matching TRBD1. Germline loops: CDR1 LNHDA, CDR2 SQIVND (reference sequence). V dropped 10 bases and J dropped 2; count of bases not matched to a gene: 5. This CDR3 is 13 amino acids long. The CDR3 DNA reads as TGTGCCACCAGGGACAGGGAAAACACTGAAGCTTTCTTT. It codes for CATRDRENTEAFF.

Comment on this clonotype: An end of the junction does not agree with germline; a read error may underlie this. The V gene is TRBV12-3 or TRBV12-4, the J gene TRBJ2-3; 7 bases are a match to TRBD2. The CDR3 consists of 13 residues. The CDR3 coding sequence is TGTGCCAGCAGCCTAGCGGAAGTAAGAGAACCGAATTTT. Translated: CASSLAEVREPNF.

This clonotype was counted a few times. The genes are TRBV7-8 and TRBJ2-7, with 8 bases identical to TRBD1. Germline-derived CDR1 and CDR2 are SGHVS and FQNEAQ. CDR3 length equals 16 residues. The V and J ends lost 5 bases and 6 bases, in that order; junction bases with no gene match: 15. DNA for the CDR3: TGTGCCAGCAGCGTTAGACCGGGACAGGCGTCGAGCGAGCAGTACTTC. This encodes CASSVRPGQASSEQYF.

This clonotype has ten or more counts. The V call is TRBV27, the J call TRBJ2-7; possibly TRBD2 for D (6 bases). Per the germline V gene, CDR1 is MNHEY and CDR2 is SMNVEV (reference sequence). Trimming stripped 6 bases from V and 1 base from J, with 10 bases between. This CDR3 has 13 amino acids. This CDR3 is CASSLGLSYEQYF. The DNA of the CDR3 is TGTGCCAGCAGCTTGGGACTTTCCTACGAGCAGTACTTC.

This clonotype was seen many times. J is TRBJ1-5 and V is TRBV28; TRBD1 is a possible D gene (5 bases). CDR1 and CDR2 from the germline V gene are MDHEN and SYDVKM. V was pared by 2 bases and J by 0 bases, with 14 bases between. The CDR3 is 17 residues long. CDR3 sequence (DNA): TGTGCCAGCAGTTTAAGTTCGTTGGGGCTTAGCAATCAGCCCCAGCATTTT. It is translated as CASSLSSLGLSNQPQHF.